The source of this TCR beta chain is a study of shared T cell receptors in the human thymus (dated by TCRdb to the early 2020s). Concerning the study at large: The study investigated the way shared, self-reactive T-cell receptor alpha chains are produced in the human thymus.

To note about this clone: Its antigen remains unidentified. No base-level quality is on record; no much larger clone is a single base apart.

CDR1 and CDR2, looked up from the germline V gene, are SQVTM and ANQGSEA. V has 7 bases trimmed and J has 2 bases trimmed; junction bases matching no gene number 10. The CDR3 contains 14 residues, cysteine and phenylalanine counted. Only CDR3 DNA remains: 42 bases, in frame from the first base. The protocol used for the library was the immunoSEQ multiplex PCR assay. What TCRdb holds here is the immuneACCESS table cut down to in-frame rearrangements. Part of the clones is not present; checked against another copy, under half of the missing clones reflect an unresolved V gene, and the others are unexplained. Across this sample there are roughly 700,000 clones, with around 89% seen only once. The top ten hold 0.0095% to 0.013% of the sample. The same sample was also used in a study of human thymus T cells. That second report states: Donors were immunologically healthy infants undergoing open corrective cardiac surgery for congenital heart defects in Finland. Thymus tissue was obtained as surgical resects removed during corrective cardiac surgery. V and J gene segment usage appeared biased in both thymic and peripheral blood repertoires. The related research reported highly overlapping thymic TCR repertoires among unrelated individuals. The study used roughly 8 infant thymus samples plus four related peripheral blood samples to characterize TCR alpha and beta repertoires. The infant donors were 7 to 244 days old, and the cohort included five or six males and a couple of females. Thymocytes were mechanically released from the tissue and were stored as pellets of about 9-33 million cells at -70 degrees C. A QIAsymphony instrument was used to extract genomic DNA from frozen cell pellets. Using the immunoSEQ multiplex PCR assay, the TCRB and TCRAD loci were amplified from a standardized quantity of quality-controlled genomic DNA. The V(D)J region was spanned by amplicons of a length sufficient to cover the CDR3 and to identify V and J genes. The commercial immunoSEQ service was used to sequence amplicons on an Illumina platform. Primer bias and sequencing errors were corrected using previously described methods, and TCRAD and TCRB definitions followed the IMGT database. Repertoires were analysed with immunoSEQ Analyzer 3.0 and VDJTools, covering basic statistics, V/J segment usage, diversity estimates, rarefaction and pairwise overlap. Diversity was estimated with Chao1, ChaoE, Efron-Thisted, Shannon and inverse Simpson indices, and also on datasets down-sampled to the smallest sample. Repertoire overlap used strict matching of CDR3 nucleotide sequence, V gene and J gene, with Jaccard-based multidimensional scaling clustering. On average, thymus samples yielded some 810,000 unique TCRB clonotypes, whereas blood samples yielded around 84,000.

The chain couples TRBV29-1 to TRBJ1-1, and TRBD1 matches 7 of the central bases. The receptor was derived from a boy younger than two with a congenital heart defect. Donor details come from another sample of the same person, matched by shared clones. The sequenced sample was thymocytes. The DNA sequence is given as TGCAGCGCCGCCGGACAGGATAGAAACACTGAAGCTTTCTTT. It encodes CSAAGQDRNTEAFF.